The source of this TCR beta chain is a study of blood T cells in healthy people across ages. Researchers report isolating at least 7 million PBMCs per sample. V lost 0 bases and J lost 4, with 12 bases in between. From germline, CDR1 is LGHNA and CDR2 YSLEER. This CDR3 has 15 residues. With a J-beta primer mix and a sample-barcoded 5' primer, a second PCR ran about 7 to 11 cycles. Per sample, CDR3-containing paired-end reads numbered at least 2.5 million. TCRdb recomputed calls from the 5' RACE reads with MiXCR, one row per CDR3 protein. The table has some 1.8 million distinct CDR3 sequences, 35% to 50% seen once. This clonotype has ten or more counts.

The sequenced material came from blood. The origin of this receptor is a human donor in good health. The chain has TRBV4-3 and TRBJ1-1; no definite D call. The CDR3 DNA is TGCGCCAGCAGCCAAGACGACTCTTGGGGCACTGAAGCTTTCTTT. Protein: CASSQDDSWGTEAFF.